A selection of T cell receptor beta chains follows, all from one sample in a study of blood T cell repertoires in COVID-19. The protocol was immunoSEQ multiplex PCR, while the TCRdb copy is restricted to in-frame clones and leaves out a portion. The sample has 150,000 or so clones, approximately 80% seen once. Input material: peripheral blood. These receptors came from a man aged 55 to 70 with acute or convalescent COVID-19. CDR3s include the opening cysteine and the closing phenylalanine or tryptophan. Each record gives: CDR3 protein, J gene, V gene.

CASSPLRQANTEAFF	TRBJ1-1	TRBV18
CASSPTSGGIIGETQYF	TRBJ2-5	TRBV7-2
CASSLRGSGRPRALYNEQFF	TRBJ2-1	TRBV19
CASSPQPTNYGYTF	TRBJ1-2	TRBV18
CASSSTLAGGAYEEQFF	TRBJ2-1	TRBV7-9
CAISESGTSNQPQHF	TRBJ1-5	TRBV10-3
CASSQDGIPGGNTIYF	TRBJ1-3	TRBV4-1
CASSRGLTYGYTF	TRBJ1-2	TRBV12-3/TRBV12-4
CASSLTGLAGGSPEQYF	TRBJ2-7	TRBV5-1
CATSREGQTVPNQPQHF	TRBJ1-5	TRBV15
CASSLTQGGGIF	TRBJ2-7	TRBV5-5
CASSDTGATEAFF	TRBJ1-1	TRBV5-4
CASSYSREAGANVLTF	TRBJ2-6	TRBV6-5
CATSRGSGGGAVDTQYF	TRBJ2-3	TRBV15
CASSSIGTSGTNEQFF	TRBJ2-1	TRBV18
CAGPTSGRVSSYNEQFF	TRBJ2-1	TRBV21-1
CASSPKGTVQNPGNTNTEAFF	TRBJ1-1	TRBV6-6
CASSRSGVHQETQYF	TRBJ2-5	TRBV4-1
CASSQGSGTGELFF	TRBJ2-2	TRBV19
CASSLKIGVGEKLFF	TRBJ1-4	TRBV5-4
CASSGQGMATEAFF	TRBJ1-1	TRBV2
CAISETAGNTDTQYF	TRBJ2-3	TRBV10-3
CASGTLQGETQYF	TRBJ2-5	TRBV19
CASSWSRDTWRSQPQHF	TRBJ1-5	TRBV7-9
CASSLDRAAGNTIYF	TRBJ1-3	TRBV7-2
CASSPPGSVGPYEQYF	TRBJ2-7	TRBV5-4
CASSPSTGLSSYNSPLHF	TRBJ1-6	TRBV18
CASSERYDTQYF	TRBJ2-3	TRBV6-1
CASSRTSGRRSYEQYF	TRBJ2-7	TRBV5-5